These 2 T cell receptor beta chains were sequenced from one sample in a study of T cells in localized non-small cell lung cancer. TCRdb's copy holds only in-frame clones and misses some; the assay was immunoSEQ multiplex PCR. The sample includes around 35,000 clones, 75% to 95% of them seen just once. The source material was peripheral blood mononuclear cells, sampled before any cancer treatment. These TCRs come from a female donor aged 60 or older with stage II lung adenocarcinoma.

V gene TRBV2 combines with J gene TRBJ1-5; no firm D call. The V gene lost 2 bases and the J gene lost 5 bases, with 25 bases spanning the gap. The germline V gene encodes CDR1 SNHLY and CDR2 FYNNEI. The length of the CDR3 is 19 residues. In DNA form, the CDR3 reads TGTGCCAGCAGTGAAATTCCCCCCGGGCAGCCCCCGGCCGATCAGCCCCAGCATTTT. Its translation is CASSEIPPGQPPADQPQHF.

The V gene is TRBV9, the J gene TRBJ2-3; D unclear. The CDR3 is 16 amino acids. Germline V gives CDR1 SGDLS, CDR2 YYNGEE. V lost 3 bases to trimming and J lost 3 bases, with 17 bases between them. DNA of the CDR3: TGTGCCAGCAGCGCCCGGCTCGTAAGGGTGACAGATACGCAGTATTTT. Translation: CASSARLVRVTDTQYF.